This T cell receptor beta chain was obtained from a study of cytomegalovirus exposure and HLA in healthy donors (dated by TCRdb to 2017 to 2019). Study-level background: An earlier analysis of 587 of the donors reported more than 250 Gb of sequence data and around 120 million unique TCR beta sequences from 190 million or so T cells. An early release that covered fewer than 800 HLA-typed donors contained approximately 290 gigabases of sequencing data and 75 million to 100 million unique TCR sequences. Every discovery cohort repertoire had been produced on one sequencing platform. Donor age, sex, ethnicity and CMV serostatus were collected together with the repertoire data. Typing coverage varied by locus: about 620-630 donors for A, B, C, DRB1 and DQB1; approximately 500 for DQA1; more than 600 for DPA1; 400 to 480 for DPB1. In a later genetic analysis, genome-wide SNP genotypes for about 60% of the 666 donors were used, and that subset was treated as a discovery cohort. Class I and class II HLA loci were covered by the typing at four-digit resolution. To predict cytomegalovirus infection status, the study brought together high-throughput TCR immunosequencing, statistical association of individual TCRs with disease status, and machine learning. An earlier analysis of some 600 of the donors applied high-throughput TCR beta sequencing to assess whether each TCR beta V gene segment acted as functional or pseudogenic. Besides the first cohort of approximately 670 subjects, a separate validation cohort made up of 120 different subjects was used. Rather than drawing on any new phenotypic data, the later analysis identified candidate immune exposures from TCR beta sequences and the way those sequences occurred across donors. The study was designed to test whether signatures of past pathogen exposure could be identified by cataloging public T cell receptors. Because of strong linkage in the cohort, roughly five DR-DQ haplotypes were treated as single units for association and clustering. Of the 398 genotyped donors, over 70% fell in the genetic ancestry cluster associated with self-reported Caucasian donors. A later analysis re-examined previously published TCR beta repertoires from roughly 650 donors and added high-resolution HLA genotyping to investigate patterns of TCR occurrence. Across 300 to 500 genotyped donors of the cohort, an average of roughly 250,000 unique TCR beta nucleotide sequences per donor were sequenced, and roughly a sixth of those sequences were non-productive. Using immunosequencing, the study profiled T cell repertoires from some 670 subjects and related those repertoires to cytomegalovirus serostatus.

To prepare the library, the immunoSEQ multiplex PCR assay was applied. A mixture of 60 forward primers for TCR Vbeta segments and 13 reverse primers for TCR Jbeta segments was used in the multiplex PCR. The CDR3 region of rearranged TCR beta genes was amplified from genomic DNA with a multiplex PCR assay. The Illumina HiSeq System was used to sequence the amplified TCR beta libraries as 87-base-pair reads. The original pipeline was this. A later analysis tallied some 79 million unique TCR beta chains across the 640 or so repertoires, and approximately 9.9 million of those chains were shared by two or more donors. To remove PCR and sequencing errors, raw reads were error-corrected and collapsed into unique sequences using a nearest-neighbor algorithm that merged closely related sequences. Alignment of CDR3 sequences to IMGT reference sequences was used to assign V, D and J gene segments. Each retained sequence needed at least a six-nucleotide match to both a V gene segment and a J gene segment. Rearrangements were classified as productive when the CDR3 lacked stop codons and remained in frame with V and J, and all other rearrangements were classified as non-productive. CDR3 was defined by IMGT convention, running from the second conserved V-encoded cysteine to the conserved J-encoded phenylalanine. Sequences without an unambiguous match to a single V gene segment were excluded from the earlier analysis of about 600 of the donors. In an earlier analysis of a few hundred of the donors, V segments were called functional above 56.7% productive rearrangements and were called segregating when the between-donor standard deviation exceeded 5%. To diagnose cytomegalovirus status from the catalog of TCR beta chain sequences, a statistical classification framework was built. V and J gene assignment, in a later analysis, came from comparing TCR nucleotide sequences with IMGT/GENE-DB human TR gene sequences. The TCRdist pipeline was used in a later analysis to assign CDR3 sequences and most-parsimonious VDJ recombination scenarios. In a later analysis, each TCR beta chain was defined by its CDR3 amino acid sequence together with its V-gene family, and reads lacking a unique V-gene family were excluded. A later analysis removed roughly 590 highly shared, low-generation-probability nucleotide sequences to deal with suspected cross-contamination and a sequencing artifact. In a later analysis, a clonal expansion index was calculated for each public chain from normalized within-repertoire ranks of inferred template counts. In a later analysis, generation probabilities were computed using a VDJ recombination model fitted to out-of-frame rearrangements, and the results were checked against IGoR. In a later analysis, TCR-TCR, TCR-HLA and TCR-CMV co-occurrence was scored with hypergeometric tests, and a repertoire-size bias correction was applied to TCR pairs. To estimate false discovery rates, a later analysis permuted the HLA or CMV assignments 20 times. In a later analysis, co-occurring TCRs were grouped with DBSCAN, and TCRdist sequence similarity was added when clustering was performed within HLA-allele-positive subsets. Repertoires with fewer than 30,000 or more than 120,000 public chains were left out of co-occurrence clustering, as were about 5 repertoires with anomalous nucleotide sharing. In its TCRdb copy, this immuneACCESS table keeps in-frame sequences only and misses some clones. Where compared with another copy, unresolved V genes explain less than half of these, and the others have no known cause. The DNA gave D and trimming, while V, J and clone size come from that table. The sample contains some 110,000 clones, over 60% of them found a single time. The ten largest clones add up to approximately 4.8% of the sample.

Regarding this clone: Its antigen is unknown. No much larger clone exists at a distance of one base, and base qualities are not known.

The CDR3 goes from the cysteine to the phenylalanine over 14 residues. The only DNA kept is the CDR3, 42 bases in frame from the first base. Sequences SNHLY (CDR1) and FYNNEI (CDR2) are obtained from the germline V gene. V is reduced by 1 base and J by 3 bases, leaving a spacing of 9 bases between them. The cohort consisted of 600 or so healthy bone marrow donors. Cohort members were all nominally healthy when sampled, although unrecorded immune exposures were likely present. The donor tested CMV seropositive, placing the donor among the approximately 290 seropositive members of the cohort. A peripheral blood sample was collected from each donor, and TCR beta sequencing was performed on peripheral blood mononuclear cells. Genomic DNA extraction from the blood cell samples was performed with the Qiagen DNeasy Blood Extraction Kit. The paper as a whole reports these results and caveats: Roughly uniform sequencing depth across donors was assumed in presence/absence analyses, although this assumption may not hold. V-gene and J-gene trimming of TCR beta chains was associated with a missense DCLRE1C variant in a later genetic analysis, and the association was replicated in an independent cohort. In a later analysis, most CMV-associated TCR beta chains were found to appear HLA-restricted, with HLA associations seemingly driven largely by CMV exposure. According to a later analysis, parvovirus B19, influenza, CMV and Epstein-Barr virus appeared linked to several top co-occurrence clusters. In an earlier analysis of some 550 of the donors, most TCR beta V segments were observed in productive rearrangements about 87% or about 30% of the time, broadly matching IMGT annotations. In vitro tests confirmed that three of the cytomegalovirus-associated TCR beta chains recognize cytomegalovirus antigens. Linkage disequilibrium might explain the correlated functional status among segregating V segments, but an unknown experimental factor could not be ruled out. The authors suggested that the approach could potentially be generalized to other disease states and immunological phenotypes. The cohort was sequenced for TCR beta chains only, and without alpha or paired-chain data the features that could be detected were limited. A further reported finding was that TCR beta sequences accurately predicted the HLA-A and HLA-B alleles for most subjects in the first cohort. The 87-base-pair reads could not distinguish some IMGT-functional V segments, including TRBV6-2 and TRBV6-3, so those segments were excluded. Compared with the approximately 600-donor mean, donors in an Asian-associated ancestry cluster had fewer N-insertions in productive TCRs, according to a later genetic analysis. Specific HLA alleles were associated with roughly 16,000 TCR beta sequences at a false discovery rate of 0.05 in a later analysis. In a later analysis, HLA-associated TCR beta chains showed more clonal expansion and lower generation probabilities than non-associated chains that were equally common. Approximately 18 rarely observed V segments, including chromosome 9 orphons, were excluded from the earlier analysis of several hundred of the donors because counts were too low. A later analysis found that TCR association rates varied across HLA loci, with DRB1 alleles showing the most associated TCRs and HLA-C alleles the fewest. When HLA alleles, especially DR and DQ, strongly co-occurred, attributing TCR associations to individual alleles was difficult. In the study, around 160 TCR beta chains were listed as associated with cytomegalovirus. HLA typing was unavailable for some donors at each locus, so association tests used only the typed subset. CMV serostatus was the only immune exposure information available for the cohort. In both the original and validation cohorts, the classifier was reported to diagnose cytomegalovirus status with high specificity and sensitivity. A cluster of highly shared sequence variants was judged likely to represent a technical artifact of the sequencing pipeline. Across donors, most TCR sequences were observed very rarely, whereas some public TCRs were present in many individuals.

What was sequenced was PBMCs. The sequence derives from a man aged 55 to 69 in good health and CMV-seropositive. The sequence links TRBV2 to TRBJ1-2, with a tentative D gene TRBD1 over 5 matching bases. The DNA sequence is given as TGTGCCAGCAGTGAAGGACAGACCTACTATGGCTACACCTTC. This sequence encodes CASSEGQTYYGYTF.